The 14 T cell receptor beta chains given below trace back to one sample, sequenced in a study of blood T cell repertoires in COVID-19. The table came from immunoSEQ multiplex PCR; TCRdb's copy has only in-frame clones and leaves some out. The sample contains some 240,000 clones, around 85% of which appear only once. The sequencing sample was made of peripheral blood. Receptors originate from a woman between 65 and 79 years old with COVID-19, enrolled during active disease.

The chain couples TRBV24-1 to TRBJ1-5; TRBD1 agrees at 10 bases. CDR1 and CDR2 from the germline V gene are KGHDR and SFDVKD. V trimming: 4 bases; J trimming: 1 base; junction bases outside the gene matches: 3. CDR3 length: 16 amino acids. The CDR3 nucleotides read TGTGCCACCAGTGAACCGGGACAGGGGAGCAATCAGCCCCAGCATTTT. Translating gives CATSEPGQGSNQPQHF.

The gene calls are TRBV7-3 and TRBJ2-7; 7 bases are shared with TRBD2. This CDR3 spans 15 amino acids. V was pared by 1 base and J by 5 bases, with 8 bases of the junction left unmatched. Germline lookup yields CDR1 SGHTA and CDR2 FQGTGA. CDR3 residues: CASSLNGGRINEQYF. CDR3 DNA sequence: TGTGCCAGCAGCTTAAATGGCGGGAGAATCAACGAGCAGTACTTC.

The genes are TRBV9 and TRBJ1-2, with a tentative D call TRBD1 (5 bases). V lost 4 bases to trimming and J lost 3 bases, with 10 bases between them. The CDR3 consists of 13 residues. Germline V lookup: CDR1 SGDLS, CDR2 YYNGEE. CDR3 nucleotides: TGTGCCAGCAGCCCTAGGGGCGACTATGGCTACACCTTC. This codes for CASSPRGDYGYTF.

V usage is TRBV7-8 and J usage is TRBJ2-5; the match to TRBD1 covers 9 bases. V lost 7 bases to trimming and J lost 6 bases; unmatched junction nucleotides: 9. Germline CDR1 SGHVS, CDR2 FQNEAQ. The CDR3 runs to 14 residues. As DNA, the CDR3 is TGTGCCAGCACTTCGGGACAGGGCGTAAAGACCCAGTACTTC. This translates into CASTSGQGVKTQYF.

Regarding this clone: The junction and the germline gene differ at one end; a read error may be behind it. The CDR3 bases are TGTGCTAGCAGCGCGATGGGCCGTGACACTGAAGCTTTCTTT. Translating it yields CASSAMGRDTEAFF. The chain combines TRBV7-7 with TRBJ1-1; D gene uncertain. Per germline, CDR1 SSHAT and CDR2 FNYEAQ (reference sequence). The CDR3 extends over 14 amino acids.

The chain recombines TRBV3-1 (or the pseudogene TRBV3-2) with TRBJ1-6; D call uncertain. CDR1 is LGHDT, CDR2 YNNKEL, per germline (reference sequence). V was cut by 0 bases and J by 0 bases, with 9 bases left in between. The length of the CDR3 is 17 residues. The CDR3 DNA is TGTGCCAGCAGCCAAGAGGCGGAGGGCTCCTATAATTCACCCCTCCACTTT. Protein sequence: CASSQEAEGSYNSPLHF.

The genes are TRBV19 and TRBJ1-2, with D perhaps TRBD1 (6 bases). This CDR3 is 15 amino acids long. V was shortened by 5 bases and J by 7 bases, with 20 bases between the two germline ends. Germline CDR1 is LNHDA and CDR2 is SQIVND (reference sequence). In DNA form, the CDR3 reads TGTGCCAGTAGTGCCCCGAGGGGGTTTCAAGCTGGCTACACCTTC. It specifies CASSAPRGFQAGYTF.

This clone has just a few counts. The V call is TRBV2, the J call TRBJ2-1, with D possibly TRBD1 on 6 matching bases. The germline V gene encodes CDR1 SNHLY and CDR2 FYNNEI. The CDR3 is made up of 16 amino acids. Trimming took 5 bases from V and 6 from J, leaving 20 bases between them. CDR3 nucleotides: TGTGCCAGCAGTCCCGGGACACACCCAGGAGGCAATGAGCAGTTCTTC. This encodes CASSPGTHPGGNEQFF.

This clone was found once. This chain joins TRBV11-3 and TRBJ2-1; D is possibly TRBD1 (6 bases). This CDR3 spans 16 amino acids. Trimming left V 4 bases short and J 4 bases short, with 17 bases between. CDR1 and CDR2 from the germline V gene are SGHNT and YENEEA. Here the CDR3 reads CASSSDTLGAYNEQFF. The CDR3 DNA sequence: TGTGCCAGCAGCTCCGACACCTTGGGGGCTTACAATGAGCAGTTCTTC.

Regarding this clone: Other DNA sequences within the sample encode an identical CDR3. CDR3 sequence (DNA): TGTGCCAGCAGCCCCACGGGACAGGGGTACGAGCAGTACTTC. It yields the protein CASSPTGQGYEQYF. The V gene is TRBV9, the J gene TRBJ2-7; 10 positions agree with TRBD1. Germline assignment: CDR1 SGDLS and CDR2 YYNGEE. The CDR3 is made up of 14 amino acids. Losses at the gene ends were 4 bases for V and 4 bases for J; bases not matched to a gene: 5.

This rearrangement joins TRBV5-1 to TRBJ2-7; no clear D gene. The CDR3 covers 14 residues. V shed 0 bases and J shed 2 bases, with 9 bases lying between them. Germline-derived CDR1 and CDR2 are SGHRS and YFSETQ. The CDR3 region has the DNA TGCGCCAGCAGCTTGGATAGTTCCACCTACGAGCAGTACTTC. This encodes CASSLDSSTYEQYF.

The rearrangement uses TRBV7-6 and TRBJ1-2; a possible D gene is TRBD1 (5 bases). Trimming took 5 bases from V and 2 from J, leaving 9 bases between them. Germline CDR1 SGHVS, CDR2 FNYEAQ. This CDR3 has 13 amino acids. The CDR3 nucleotides are TGTGCCAGCAGCCCAGGGTGGAACTATGGCTACACCTTC. It yields the protein CASSPGWNYGYTF.

The chain joins TRBV5-6 to TRBJ1-4; D unresolved. This CDR3 spans 14 amino acids. Per the germline V gene, CDR1 is SGHDT and CDR2 is YYEEEE. V gave up 0 bases and J gave up 4 bases, with 7 bases separating them. Here the CDR3 reads CASSLGQINEKLFF. The CDR3 nucleotides read TGTGCCAGCAGCTTGGGGCAGATTAATGAAAAACTGTTTTTT.

The V call is TRBV10-1, the J call TRBJ2-1; possible D gene TRBD2, 6 bases. V was clipped by 7 bases and J by 6 bases, with 22 bases between them. Germline values: CDR1 WNHNN, CDR2 SYGVQD (reference sequence). CDR3 size: 16 residues. This CDR3 is CASTEDSGGPLNEQFF. In DNA, the CDR3 is TGCGCCAGCACCGAGGATAGCGGAGGGCCCCTCAATGAGCAGTTCTTC.